The 18 T cell receptor beta chains given below trace back to one sample, sequenced in a study of blood T cell repertoires in COVID-19. Clones were sequenced by immunoSEQ multiplex PCR, and TCRdb holds only the in-frame ones, with some missing. The sample carries about 240,000 clones, more than 85% recorded once. The sample taken for sequencing was PBMCs or T cells enriched from blood (not recorded which). Source of these receptors: a woman between 25 and 40 years old who had recovered from COVID-19.

The chain uses TRBV24-1 and TRBJ2-2, with a weak D call TRBD2 (6 bases). V lost 0 bases, J lost 1 base, and 11 bases lay in between. Germline V lookup: CDR1 KGHDR, CDR2 SFDVKD. This CDR3 is 17 amino acids long. The CDR3 protein is CATSDLHGGLNTGELFF. The CDR3 DNA is TGTGCCACCAGTGATTTGCATGGAGGGCTGAACACCGGGGAGCTGTTTTTT.

The rearrangement uses TRBV5-1 and TRBJ1-1, with 8 bases identical to TRBD1. Germline CDR1 reads SGHRS; CDR2 reads YFSETQ. This CDR3 has 17 residues. Germline trimming cut 4 bases from V and 1 base from J; bases unmatched to any gene: 12. This chain's CDR3 is CASSPLKLGTGNTEAFF. CDR3 bases: TGCGCCAGCAGCCCACTAAAACTCGGGACAGGGAACACTGAAGCTTTCTTT.

This chain joins TRBV2 and TRBJ2-1; 7 bases map to TRBD2. The length of the CDR3 is 12 residues. Germline V CDR1 and CDR2: SNHLY, FYNNEI. Germline trimming cut 7 bases from V and 6 bases from J; bases unmatched to any gene: 3. CDR3 in amino acids: CASILAVNEQFF. CDR3 DNA sequence: TGTGCCAGCATTCTAGCGGTCAATGAGCAGTTCTTC.

The V and J genes are TRBV28 and TRBJ2-6, with 7 bases fitting TRBD2. From germline, CDR1 is MDHEN and CDR2 SYDVKM. This CDR3 spans 16 amino acids. V lost 6 bases, J lost 2 bases, and 7 bases stayed unmatched. CDR3 sequence (DNA): TGTGCCAGCAGGCTGGGGGGGACTACTGGGGCCAACGTCCTGACTTTC. Its protein product is CASRLGGTTGANVLTF. Together with reference TRBV28 and TRBJ2-6, the CDR3 gives the full variable domain: DVKVTQSSRYLVKRTGEKVFLECVQDMDHENMFWYRQDPGLGLRLIYFSYDVKMKEKGDIPEGYSVSREKKERFSLILESASTNQTSMYLCASRLGGTTGANVLTFGAGSRLTVL.

The gene calls are TRBV14 and TRBJ2-3; D remains ambiguous. The length of the CDR3 is 13 residues. CDR1 is SGHDN, CDR2 FVKESK, per germline. With 4 bases removed from V and 4 bases from J, the gap between germline ends came to 9 bases. The CDR3 DNA is TGTGCCAGCAGCCCCCGTACGGCAGATACGCAGTATTTT. It is translated as CASSPRTADTQYF.

This sequence joins TRBV5-1 and TRBJ2-1; 9 positions agree with TRBD1. Trimming at V came to 3 bases and at J to 3 bases, leaving 7 bases not matched to a gene. The CDR3 loop spans 16 amino acids. CDR1 and CDR2 (germline): SGHRS, YFSETQ. The chain's CDR3 is CASSWGWTGDYNEQFF. Here the CDR3 DNA reads TGCGCCAGCAGCTGGGGATGGACAGGGGACTACAATGAGCAGTTCTTC.

The V gene is TRBV6-1, the J gene TRBJ1-6; 7 nucleotides agree with TRBD1. With V trimmed by 3 bases and J by 9 bases, 5 bases remained unmatched. This CDR3 spans 14 amino acids. Germline V gene lookup returns CDR1 MNHNS and CDR2 SASEGT. CDR3 DNA: TGTGCCAGCAGTGAGCCAGGGGGAAGTTCACCCCTCCACTTT. Its protein is CASSEPGGSSPLHF.

The chain uses TRBV4-3 and TRBJ1-2; D is uncertain. The V and J ends lost 0 bases and 11 bases respectively, with 13 bases between them. The CDR3 is made up of 13 amino acids. The germline V gene has CDR1 LGHNA and CDR2 YSLEER. The DNA for the CDR3 is TGCGCCAGCAGCCAAGATCTCGGTTCCCAATACACCTTC. Translated: CASSQDLGSQYTF.

The genes are TRBV4-3 and TRBJ1-2; TRBD1 matches 9 bases. Trimming removed 4 bases from V and 5 bases from J; junction bases left unmatched: 11. The CDR3 runs 16 residues. The germline CDR1 and CDR2 sequences are LGHNA and YSLEER. The CDR3 DNA follows: TGCGCCAGCAGCCCCGGGGGACAGGGTGTATCTTATGGCTACACCTTC. Amino acid sequence: CASSPGGQGVSYGYTF.

The V and J genes are TRBV4-1 and TRBJ2-7; D unclear. V dropped 5 bases and J dropped 3 bases, with 14 bases sitting between them. This CDR3 contains 14 residues. The germline gives CDR1 MGHRA, CDR2 YSYEKL. CDR3: CASSKQDNHYEQYF. CDR3 DNA sequence: TGCGCCAGCAGCAAACAAGATAACCACTACGAGCAGTACTTC.

The chain recombines TRBV27 with TRBJ1-5, with a tentative D call TRBD1 (6 bases). CDR1 MNHEY and CDR2 SMNVEV come from the germline V gene (reference sequence). V was trimmed by 7 bases and J by 4 bases, leaving 26 bases between them. This CDR3 is built from 18 residues. The CDR3 bases are TGTGCCAGCATTCGTTTCCGTCCCCGGACAGTGGGGAATCAGCCCCAGCATTTT. Translating gives CASIRFRPRTVGNQPQHF.

This chain links TRBV18 with TRBJ1-6, with TRBD1 matching 8 bases. Unmatched junction bases numbered 4, after V lost 3 bases and J lost 9 bases. CDR3 length: 14 residues. Germline assignment: CDR1 KGHSH and CDR2 LQKENI. CDR3 nucleotides: TGTGCCAGCTCACCGGACAGGGTGACTTCACCCCTCCACTTT. This translates into CASSPDRVTSPLHF.

This chain connects TRBV29-1 to TRBJ1-4; possibly TRBD1 for D (6 bases). V gave up 4 bases and J gave up 7 bases, with 13 bases separating them. CDR3 size: 13 residues. Germline-derived CDR1 and CDR2 are SQVTM and ANQGSEA. The CDR3 coding sequence is TGCAGCGTTGGTCCTGCGGACAGTGAAAAACTGTTTTTT. This translates into CSVGPADSEKLFF.

The chain links TRBV5-1 to TRBJ1-2, with D perhaps TRBD1 (5 bases). CDR3 length: 15 residues. Germline-derived CDR1 and CDR2 are SGHRS and YFSETQ. Trimming took 3 bases from V and 8 from J, leaving 20 bases between them. The CDR3 is CASSSGWGEVGGYTF. In DNA form, the CDR3 reads TGCGCCAGCAGCTCCGGATGGGGGGAAGTTGGAGGCTACACCTTC.

This sequence joins TRBV28 and TRBJ1-4, with no clear D. Germline values: CDR1 MDHEN, CDR2 SYDVKM. This CDR3 spans 14 amino acids. V lost 6 bases, J lost 7 bases, and 15 bases lay in between. CDR3 coding DNA: TGTGCCAGCAGGAAAAGAGCGGGGAGTGAAAAACTGTTTTTT. This gives the protein CASRKRAGSEKLFF.

The CDR3 DNA is TGTGCCAGCAGTTTACCGAGACAGGGATCGCACTTAGCCCCAATCCAGCAGCCCCAGCATTTT. Amino acid sequence: CASSLPRQGSHLAPIQQPQHF. The J gene is TRBJ1-5, the V gene TRBV28; 7 bases fit TRBD1. This CDR3 region has 21 residues. Germline assignment: CDR1 MDHEN and CDR2 SYDVKM. The junction had 26 bases not matched to a gene; V was cut back by 2 bases and J by 7 bases.

The chain uses TRBV7-8 and TRBJ1-5; perhaps TRBD1 as D (6 bases). The CDR3 consists of 16 residues. Between the trimmed V and J ends, which lost 1 base and 5 bases, there was a span of 15 bases. In germline, CDR1 is SGHVS, CDR2 FQNEAQ. Here the CDR3 DNA reads TGTGCCAGCAGCTTAGTACAGGGTCGAGTCGATCAGCCCCAGCATTTT. As protein: CASSLVQGRVDQPQHF.

J is TRBJ2-3 and V is TRBV5-1; TRBD2 matches at 8 bases. CDR1 SGHRS and CDR2 YFSETQ come from the germline V gene. V trimming: 0 bases; J trimming: 1 base; junction bases outside the gene matches: 7. This CDR3 has 17 amino acids. The CDR3 region is CASSLDDLGGGTDTQYF. CDR3 nucleotides: TGCGCCAGCAGCTTGGATGACCTCGGGGGGGGCACAGATACGCAGTATTTT.